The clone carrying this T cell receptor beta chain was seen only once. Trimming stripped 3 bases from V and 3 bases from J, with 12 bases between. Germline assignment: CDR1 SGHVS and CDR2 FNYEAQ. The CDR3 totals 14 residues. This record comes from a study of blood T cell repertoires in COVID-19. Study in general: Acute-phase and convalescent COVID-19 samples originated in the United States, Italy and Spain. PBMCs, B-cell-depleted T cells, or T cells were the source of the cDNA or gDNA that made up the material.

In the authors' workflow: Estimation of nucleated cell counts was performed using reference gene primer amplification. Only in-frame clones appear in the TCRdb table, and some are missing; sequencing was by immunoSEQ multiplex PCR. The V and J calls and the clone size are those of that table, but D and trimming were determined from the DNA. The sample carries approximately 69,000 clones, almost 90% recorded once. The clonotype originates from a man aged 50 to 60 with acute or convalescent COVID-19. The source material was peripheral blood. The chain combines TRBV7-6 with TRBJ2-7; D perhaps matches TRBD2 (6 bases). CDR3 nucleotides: TGTGCCAGCAGCTTTCGGGGCGGGAACTACGAGCAGTACTTC. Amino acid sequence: CASSFRGGNYEQYF.